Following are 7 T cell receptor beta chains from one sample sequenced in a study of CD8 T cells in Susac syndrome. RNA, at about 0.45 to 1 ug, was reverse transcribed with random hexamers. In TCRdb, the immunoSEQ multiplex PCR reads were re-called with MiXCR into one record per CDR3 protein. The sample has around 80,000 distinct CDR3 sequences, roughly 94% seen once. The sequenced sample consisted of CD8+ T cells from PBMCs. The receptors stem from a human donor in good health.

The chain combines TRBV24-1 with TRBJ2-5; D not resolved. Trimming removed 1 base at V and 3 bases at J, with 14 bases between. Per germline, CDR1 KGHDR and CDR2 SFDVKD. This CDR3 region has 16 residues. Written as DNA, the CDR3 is TGTGCCACCAGTGATTTCAGAGAGCAGCCGAAAGAGACCCAGTACTTC. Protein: CATSDFREQPKETQYF.

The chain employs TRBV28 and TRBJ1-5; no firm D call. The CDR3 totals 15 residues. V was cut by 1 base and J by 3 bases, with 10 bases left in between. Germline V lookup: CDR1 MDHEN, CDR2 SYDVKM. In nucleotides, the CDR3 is TGTGCCAGCAGTTTATTCGGCGGATACAATCAGCCCCAGCATTTT. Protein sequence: CASSLFGGYNQPQHF.

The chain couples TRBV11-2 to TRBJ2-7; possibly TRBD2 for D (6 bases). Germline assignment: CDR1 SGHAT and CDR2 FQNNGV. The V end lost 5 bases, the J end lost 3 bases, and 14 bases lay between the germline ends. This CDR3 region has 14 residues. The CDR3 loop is CASSPGGAVYEQYF. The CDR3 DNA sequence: TGTGCCAGCAGCCCGGGCGGGGCAGTCTACGAGCAGTACTTC.

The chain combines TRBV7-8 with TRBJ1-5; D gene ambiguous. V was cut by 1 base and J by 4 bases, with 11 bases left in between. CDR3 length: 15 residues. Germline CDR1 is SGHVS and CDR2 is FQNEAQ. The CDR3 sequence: CASSLVVGQNQPQHF. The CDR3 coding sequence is TGTGCCAGCAGCTTAGTAGTTGGGCAAAATCAGCCCCAGCATTTT.

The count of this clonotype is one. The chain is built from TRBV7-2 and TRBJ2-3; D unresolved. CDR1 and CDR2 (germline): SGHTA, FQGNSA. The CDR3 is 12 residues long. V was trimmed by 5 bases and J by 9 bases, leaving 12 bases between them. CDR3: CASSPPSITQYF. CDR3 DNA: TGTGCCAGCAGCCCACCGAGTATAACGCAGTATTTT.

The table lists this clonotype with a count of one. The DNA of the CDR3 is TGTGCCAGCATCGGGCCTGGGGCCTATGGCTACACCTTC. Protein product: CASIGPGAYGYTF. The chain joins TRBV5-6 to TRBJ1-2; D perhaps matches TRBD1 (5 bases). The germline V gene encodes CDR1 SGHDT and CDR2 YYEEEE. This CDR3 spans 13 amino acids. V lost 6 bases to trimming and J lost 4 bases, with 13 bases between them. Full variable domain (missing parts from reference TRBV5-6 and TRBJ1-2): DAGVTQSPTHLIKTRGQQVTLRCSPKSGHDTVSWYQQALGQGPQFIFQYYEEEERQRGNFPDRFSGHQFPNYSSELNVNALLLGDSALYLCASIGPGAYGYTFGSGTRLTVV.

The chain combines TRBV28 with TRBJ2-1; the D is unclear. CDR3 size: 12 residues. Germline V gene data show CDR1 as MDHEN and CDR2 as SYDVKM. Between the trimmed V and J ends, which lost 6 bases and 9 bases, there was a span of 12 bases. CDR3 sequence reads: CASRTSRGEQFF. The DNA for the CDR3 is TGTGCCAGCAGAACCTCCCGCGGTGAGCAGTTCTTC.